These T cell receptor beta chains were read from a single sample in a study of cytomegalovirus exposure and HLA in healthy donors. The data were produced by immunoSEQ multiplex PCR, yet TCRdb's version contains in-frame clones alone and is incomplete. This sample has about 180,000 clones; about 80% occur once, and the top ten carry around 0.52%. The sample comprised PBMCs. The source is a woman aged 50 to 60 in good health and CMV-seronegative. CDR3s include the opening cysteine and the closing phenylalanine or tryptophan. Fields, in order: D gene, clone size, J gene, V gene, CDR3 DNA, CDR3 protein. A D gene is named only where the DNA matches it firmly. Part of the rows lack a size; the others show once, few, many or a class for expanded clones.

D: TRBD2
size: .
J: TRBJ2-1
V: TRBV4-3
DNA: TGCGCCAGCAGCCAAGATTATATGCTAGCGGGGGGAGAGGAGCAGTTCTTC
CDR3: CASSQDYMLAGGEEQFF

D: .
size: .
J: TRBJ2-6
V: TRBV1
DNA: TGCACCACCCCGACATCTTGTGGTGGAGGCCGCTCTGGGGCCAACGTCCTGACTTTC
CDR3: CTTPTSCGGGRSGANVLTF

D: .
size: .
J: TRBJ1-4
V: TRBV5-4
DNA: TGTGCCAGCAGCTTGTTGGGGGCGGCTAATGAAAAACTGTTTTTT
CDR3: CASSLLGAANEKLFF

D: TRBD2
size: .
J: TRBJ2-3
V: TRBV11-2
DNA: TGTGCCAGCAGTACACTTAGCGGGGGGGTCGATACGCAGTATTTT
CDR3: CASSTLSGGVDTQYF

D: TRBD1
size: .
J: TRBJ2-1
V: TRBV28
DNA: TGTGCCAGCAGCCCCCAGGACAGGGACAATGAGCAGTTCTTC
CDR3: CASSPQDRDNEQFF

D: TRBD1
size: few
J: TRBJ1-4
V: TRBV7-9
DNA: TGTGCCAGCAGCCCGGGACAGGGTCCTGAAAAACTGTTTTTT
CDR3: CASSPGQGPEKLFF

D: .
size: .
J: TRBJ1-2
V: TRBV4-1
DNA: TGCGCCAGCAGCCAATCACGGGCGAGACAGCTCAACTATGGCTACACCTTC
CDR3: CASSQSRARQLNYGYTF

D: .
size: .
J: TRBJ2-5
V: TRBV19
DNA: TGTGCCAGTAGTACGTCGGCTAGCGCGGAGACCCAGTACTTC
CDR3: CASSTSASAETQYF

D: .
size: .
J: TRBJ1-2
V: TRBV6-5
DNA: TGTGCCAGCAGTTACACGGGACACCCTAACTATGGCTACACCTTC
CDR3: CASSYTGHPNYGYTF

D: .
size: .
J: TRBJ2-2
V: TRBV6-1
DNA: TGTGCCAGCAGTGAAATTTCGAGGGAGGAAGGCGGGGAGCTGTTTTTT
CDR3: CASSEISREEGGELFF

D: .
size: .
J: TRBJ2-5
V: TRBV7-9
DNA: TGTGCCAGCAGCTTTCCCACCCCGGGAGGGGACAGAGAGACCCAGTACTTC
CDR3: CASSFPTPGGDRETQYF

D: TRBD1
size: .
J: TRBJ2-3
V: TRBV6-1
DNA: TGTGCCAACCGGGACAGGGGCACAGATACGCAGTATTTT
CDR3: CANRDRGTDTQYF

D: .
size: .
J: TRBJ2-7
V: TRBV5-6
DNA: TGTGCCAGCAGCTTGGTGACAGGAGCCTACGAGCAGTACTTC
CDR3: CASSLVTGAYEQYF

D: .
size: .
J: TRBJ1-3
V: TRBV9
DNA: TGTGCCAGCAGCGTGGCGGGGGAAAGCAGCAACACCATATATTTT
CDR3: CASSVAGESSNTIYF